This T cell receptor beta chain came from a study of post-analysis software for immune sequencing data. Points from the study as a whole: Among multiple sclerosis patients, normalized Chao1 diversity was significantly below that of controls. A few TRBV segments occurring more often in patients than controls included TRBV5-6, TRBV5-1 and TRBV20-1.

Germline V gene data show CDR1 as GTSNPN and CDR2 as SVGIG (reference sequence). The length of the CDR3 is 17 residues. Trimming pared 3 bases from V and 0 bases from J, leaving 18 bases between. Tagging with unique molecular identifiers was a feature of the TCR beta cDNA libraries. There were roughly 0.95 to 11 million T cells, and 510,000 or so cDNA molecules came from them. MiXCR, run by TCRdb on the PCR reads, gives a single entry per CDR3 protein. There are 600,000 to 700,000 distinct CDR3 sequences in the sample; 59% occur only once, and approximately 10% lies in the top ten. With regard to this clonotype: Its target is unknown.

The chain combines TRBV30 with TRBJ2-1; D is uncertain. This TCR was sampled from a girl aged 2 to 9 with multiple sclerosis. Input material: blood. The chain's CDR3 is CAWSPVKLSSSYNEQFF. The CDR3 coding sequence is TGTGCCTGGAGCCCGGTTAAGCTATCAAGCTCCTACAATGAGCAGTTCTTC.